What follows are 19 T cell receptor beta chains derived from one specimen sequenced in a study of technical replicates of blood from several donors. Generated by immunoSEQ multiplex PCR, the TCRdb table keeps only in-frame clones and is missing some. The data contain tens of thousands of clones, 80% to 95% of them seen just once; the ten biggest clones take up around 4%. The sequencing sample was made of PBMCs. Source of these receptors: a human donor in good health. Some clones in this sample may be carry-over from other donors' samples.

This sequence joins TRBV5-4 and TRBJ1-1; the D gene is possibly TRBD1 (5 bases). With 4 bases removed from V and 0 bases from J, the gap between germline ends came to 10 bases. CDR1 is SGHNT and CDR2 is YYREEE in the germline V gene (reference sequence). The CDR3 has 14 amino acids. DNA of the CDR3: TGTGCCAGCAGCCTCTCGACAGTGAACACTGAAGCTTTCTTT. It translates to CASSLSTVNTEAFF.

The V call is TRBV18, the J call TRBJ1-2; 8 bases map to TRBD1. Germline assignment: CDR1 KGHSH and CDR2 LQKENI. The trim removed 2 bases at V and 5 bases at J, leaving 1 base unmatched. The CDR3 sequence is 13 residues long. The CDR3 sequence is CASSPDRGYGYTF. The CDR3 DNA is TGTGCCAGCTCACCAGACAGGGGATATGGCTACACCTTC. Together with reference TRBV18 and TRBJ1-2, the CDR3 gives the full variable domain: NAGVMQNPRHLVRRRGQEARLRCSPMKGHSHVYWYRQLPEEGLKFMVYLQKENIIDESGMPKERFSAEFPKEGPSILRIQQVVRGDSAAYFCASSPDRGYGYTFGSGTRLTVV.

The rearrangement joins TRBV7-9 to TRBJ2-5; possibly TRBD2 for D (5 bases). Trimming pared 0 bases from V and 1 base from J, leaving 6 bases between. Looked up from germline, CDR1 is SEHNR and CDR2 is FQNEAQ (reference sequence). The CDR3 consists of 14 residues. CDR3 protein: CASSLARGQETQYF. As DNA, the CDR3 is TGTGCCAGCAGCTTAGCTCGGGGCCAAGAGACCCAGTACTTC.

The CDR3 region has the DNA TGCGCCAGCAGCCCCGACAGGGTCCCAGCGGTGAGCTATGGCTACACCTTC. Its protein is CASSPDRVPAVSYGYTF. This chain joins TRBV4-1 and TRBJ1-2; 7 nucleotides align to TRBD1. The V and J ends lost 4 bases and 4 bases, in that order; junction bases with no gene match: 15. Germline values: CDR1 MGHRA, CDR2 YSYEKL. The length of the CDR3 is 17 residues.

The CDR3 bases are TGTGCCAGCAGCCCTAGTGGTCTATACAATGAGCAGTTCTTC. Protein: CASSPSGLYNEQFF. The chain employs TRBV7-9 and TRBJ2-1; D ambiguous. Germline CDR1 and CDR2: SEHNR and FQNEAQ (reference sequence). The CDR3 is made up of 14 amino acids. Trimming stripped 5 bases from V and 4 bases from J, with 12 bases between.

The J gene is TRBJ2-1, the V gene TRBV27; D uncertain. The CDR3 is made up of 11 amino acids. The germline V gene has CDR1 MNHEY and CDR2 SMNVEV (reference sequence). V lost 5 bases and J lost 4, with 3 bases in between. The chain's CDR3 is CASSRYNEQFF. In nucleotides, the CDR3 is TGTGCCAGCAGTCGGTACAATGAGCAGTTCTTC.

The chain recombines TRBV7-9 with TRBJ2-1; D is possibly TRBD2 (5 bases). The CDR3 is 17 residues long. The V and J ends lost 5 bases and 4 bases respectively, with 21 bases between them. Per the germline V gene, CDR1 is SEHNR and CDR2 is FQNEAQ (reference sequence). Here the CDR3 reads CASSPRVPKDGYNEQFF. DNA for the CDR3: TGTGCCAGCAGCCCGAGGGTCCCCAAGGACGGTTACAATGAGCAGTTCTTC.

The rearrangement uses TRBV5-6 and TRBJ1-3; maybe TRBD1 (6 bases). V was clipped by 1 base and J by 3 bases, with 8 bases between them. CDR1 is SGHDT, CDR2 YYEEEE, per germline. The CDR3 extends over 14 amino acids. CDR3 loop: CASSLTGFGNTIYF. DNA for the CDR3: TGTGCCAGCAGCTTGACAGGGTTTGGAAACACCATATATTTT.

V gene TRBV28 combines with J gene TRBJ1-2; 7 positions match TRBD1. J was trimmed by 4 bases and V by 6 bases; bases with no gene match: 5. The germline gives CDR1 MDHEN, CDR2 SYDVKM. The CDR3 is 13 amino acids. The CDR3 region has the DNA TGTGCCAGCAGCTCAACAGGGGCCTATGGCTACACCTTC. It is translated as CASSSTGAYGYTF.

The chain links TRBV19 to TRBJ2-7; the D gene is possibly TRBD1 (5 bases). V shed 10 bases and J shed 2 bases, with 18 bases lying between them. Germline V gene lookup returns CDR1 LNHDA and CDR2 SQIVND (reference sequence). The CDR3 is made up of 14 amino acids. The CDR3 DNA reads TGTGCCACCAGTCTCAGGGTTCTCGCCTACGAGCAGTACTTC. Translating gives CATSLRVLAYEQYF.

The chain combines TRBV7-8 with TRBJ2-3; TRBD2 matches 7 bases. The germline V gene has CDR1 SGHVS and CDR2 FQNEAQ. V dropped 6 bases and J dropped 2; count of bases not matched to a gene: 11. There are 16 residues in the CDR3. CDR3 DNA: TGTGCCAGCAGACCGTCACTAGCGACTCTCACAGATACGCAGTATTTT. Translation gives CASRPSLATLTDTQYF.

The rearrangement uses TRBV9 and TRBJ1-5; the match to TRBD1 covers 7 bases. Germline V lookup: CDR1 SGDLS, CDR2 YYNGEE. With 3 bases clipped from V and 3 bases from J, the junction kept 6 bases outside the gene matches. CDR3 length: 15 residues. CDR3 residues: CASSATGALNQPQHF. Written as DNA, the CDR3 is TGTGCCAGCAGCGCCACAGGGGCCCTCAATCAGCCCCAGCATTTT.

For the CDR3, the DNA is TGTGCCAGCAGTTCCGCCTCAGGGCCCACCGGGGAGCTGTTTTTT. This codes for CASSSASGPTGELFF. J is TRBJ2-2 and V is TRBV6-5; D is perhaps TRBD1 (5 bases). The CDR3 spans 15 residues. Germline V gene lookup returns CDR1 MNHEY and CDR2 SVGAGI. Trimming removed 4 bases from V and 4 bases from J, with 13 bases in between.

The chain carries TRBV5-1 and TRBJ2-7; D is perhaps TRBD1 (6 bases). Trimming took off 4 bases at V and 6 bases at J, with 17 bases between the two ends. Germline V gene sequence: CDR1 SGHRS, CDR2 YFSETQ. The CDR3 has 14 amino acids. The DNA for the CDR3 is TGCGCCAGCAGCCCAGCTGGGGGCCAAGTCGAGCAGTACTTC. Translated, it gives CASSPAGGQVEQYF.

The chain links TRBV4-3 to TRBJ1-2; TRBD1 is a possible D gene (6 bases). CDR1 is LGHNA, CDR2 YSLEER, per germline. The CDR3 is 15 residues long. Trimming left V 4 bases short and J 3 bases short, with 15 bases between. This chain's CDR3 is CASSPRGGGDYGYTF. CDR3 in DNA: TGCGCCAGCAGCCCCCGCGGGGGGGGCGACTATGGCTACACCTTC.

CDR3 protein: CASTPRGGRSNEQFF. The CDR3 nucleotides read TGTGCCAGTACCCCGCGGGGGGGCCGGTCCAATGAGCAGTTCTTC. The chain couples TRBV19 to TRBJ2-1; the match to TRBD2 covers 9 bases. The CDR3 consists of 15 residues. V gave up 7 bases and J gave up 6 bases; unmatched junction bases: 10. Germline values: CDR1 LNHDA, CDR2 SQIVND (reference sequence). The full variable domain, in which reference TRBV19 and TRBJ2-1 provide the parts outside the CDR3, is DGGITQSPKYLFRKEGQNVTLSCEQNLNHDAMYWYRQDPGQGLRLIYYSQIVNDFQKGDIAEGYSVSREKKESFPLTVTSAQKNPTAFYLCASTPRGGRSNEQFFGPGTRLTVL.

This chain's CDR3 is CASSLGYRVNQPQHF. The CDR3 nucleotides read TGTGCCAGCAGCTTAGGGTACAGGGTCAATCAGCCCCAGCATTTT. This sequence joins TRBV7-2 and TRBJ1-5, with D possibly being TRBD1 (6 bases). This CDR3 is 15 amino acids long. The germline V gene has CDR1 SGHTA and CDR2 FQGNSA. V lost 1 base and J 3 bases, leaving 10 bases between the germline ends.

The CDR3 bases are TGCAGCGTCCAAGGACTCAATGAGCAGTTCTTC. The encoded protein is CSVQGLNEQFF. The rearrangement uses TRBV29-1 and TRBJ2-1; TRBD2 might be the D (5 bases). The CDR3 runs to 11 residues. The germline V gene encodes CDR1 SQVTM and CDR2 ANQGSEA. Trimming took off 6 bases at V and 6 bases at J, with 9 bases between the two ends.

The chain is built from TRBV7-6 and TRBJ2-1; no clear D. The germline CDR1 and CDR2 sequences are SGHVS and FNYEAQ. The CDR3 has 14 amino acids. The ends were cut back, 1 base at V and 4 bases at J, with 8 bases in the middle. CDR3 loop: CASSLGLIYNEQFF. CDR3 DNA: TGTGCCAGCAGCTTAGGACTGATATACAATGAGCAGTTCTTC.